One and the same sample provided the 30 T cell receptor beta chains below, sequenced in a study of response to subunit inactivated influenza vaccine. TCRdb recomputed calls from the RT-PCR reads with MiXCR, one row per CDR3 protein. The sample records hundreds of thousands of distinct CDR3 sequences, roughly 25% being singletons. Sequences were derived from CD4+ T cells sorted from PBMCs, sampled 5 days after vaccination. These receptors were obtained from a man between 50 and 59 years old who received an inactivated influenza vaccine.

In nucleotides, the CDR3 is TGTGCCAGCAGCGTCGGTAGCGGTACCTACGAGCAGTACTTC. Residues: CASSVGSGTYEQYF. The rearrangement uses TRBV7-9 and TRBJ2-7; D may be TRBD2 (6 bases). In germline, CDR1 is SEHNR, CDR2 FQNEAQ (reference sequence). V was trimmed by 5 bases and J by 2 bases, leaving 13 bases between them. The CDR3 runs 14 residues.

The chain carries TRBV12-3 or TRBV12-4 and TRBJ1-3; D not certain. The V and J ends lost 3 bases and 2 bases respectively, with 14 bases between them. The CDR3 has 16 amino acids. The CDR3 region is CASSFSRVMAGNTIYF. For the CDR3, the DNA is TGTGCCAGCAGTTTCTCACGGGTAATGGCTGGAAACACCATATATTTT.

A few counts support this clonotype. The rearrangement links TRBV5-1 to TRBJ2-1, with D maybe TRBD2 (6 bases). The CDR3 loop spans 13 amino acids. The ends were cut back, 3 bases at V and 7 bases at J, with 11 bases in the middle. The germline V gene has CDR1 SGHRS and CDR2 YFSETQ. CDR3 nucleotide sequence: TGCGCCAGCAGCTCGGAGGGTTGGAATGAGCAGTTCTTC. Translation: CASSSEGWNEQFF.

The J gene is TRBJ2-1, the V gene TRBV28, with 11 positions matching TRBD2. V lost 6 bases to trimming and J lost 4 bases; unmatched junction nucleotides: 5. CDR3 size: 15 residues. Germline-derived CDR1 and CDR2 are MDHEN and SYDVKM. The CDR3 sequence: CASRPLAGEYNEQFF. The CDR3 DNA follows: TGTGCCAGCAGACCACTAGCGGGAGAATACAATGAGCAGTTCTTC.

The V gene is TRBV20-1, the J gene TRBJ2-7, with TRBD1 as a possible D gene (5 bases). CDR1 is DFQATT, CDR2 SNEGSKA, per germline (reference sequence). Between the trimmed V and J ends, which lost 6 bases and 3 bases, there was a span of 12 bases. This CDR3 is built from 12 residues. In DNA, the CDR3 is TGCAGTGCAGGGCAGGGCCTCTACGAGCAGTACTTC. Protein: CSAGQGLYEQYF.

V is TRBV20-1 and J is TRBJ2-1; 7 bases agree with TRBD2. The CDR3 is made up of 14 amino acids. The ends lost 6 bases at V and 2 bases at J; junction bases unmatched: 7. CDR1 is DFQATT, CDR2 SNEGSKA, per germline (reference sequence). CDR3 bases: TGCAGTGCCATATCCGGGACTACCTACAATGAGCAGTTCTTC. It specifies CSAISGTTYNEQFF.

The chain links TRBV7-2 to TRBJ2-7; 11 nucleotides align to TRBD2. CDR1 is SGHTA, CDR2 FQGNSA, per germline. Trimming removed 0 bases from V and 5 bases from J; junction bases left unmatched: 6. This CDR3 has 16 residues. The CDR3 DNA sequence: TGTGCCAGCAGCTTAGCCCCTAGCGGGAGGATGAACGAGCAGTACTTC. Its translation is CASSLAPSGRMNEQYF.

This clonotype was recorded a few times. The gene calls are TRBV19 and TRBJ1-6, with D possibly being TRBD1 (5 bases). The CDR3 contains 12 residues. CDR1 is LNHDA and CDR2 is SQIVND in the germline V gene (reference sequence). V was cut by 8 bases and J by 11 bases, with 13 bases left in between. The CDR3 here is CASQGSAAPLHF. The CDR3, as DNA: TGTGCCAGTCAGGGCTCCGCGGCACCCCTCCACTTT.

The chain is built from TRBV30 and TRBJ2-7; possible D gene TRBD2, 6 bases. Germline V gives CDR1 GTSNPN, CDR2 SVGIG (reference sequence). V lost 1 base to trimming and J lost 3 bases, with 19 bases between them. The CDR3 has 16 amino acids. Written as DNA, the CDR3 is TGTGCCTGGAGTGGCCTCCGAAGGGGAGCGGGCTACGAGCAGTACTTC. Its translation: CAWSGLRRGAGYEQYF.

The V gene is TRBV7-2, the J gene TRBJ2-7; 16 nucleotides match TRBD2. Germline loops: CDR1 SGHTA, CDR2 FQGNSA. This CDR3 spans 14 amino acids. J lost 5 bases, V lost 8 bases, and 3 bases had no gene match. The CDR3 here is CASGTSGGANEQYF. CDR3 DNA sequence: TGTGCCAGCGGGACTAGCGGGGGGGCCAACGAGCAGTACTTC.

The genes are TRBV30 and TRBJ1-2; D is perhaps TRBD1 (5 bases). Germline V lookup: CDR1 GTSNPN, CDR2 SVGIG (reference sequence). V lost 3 bases and J 4 bases, leaving 6 bases between the germline ends. The CDR3 is 11 residues long. Here the CDR3 reads CAWRGTYGYTF. The CDR3 DNA follows: TGTGCCTGGAGAGGGACCTATGGCTACACCTTC.

This clonotype was observed a few times. This rearrangement joins TRBV4-2 to TRBJ2-2; possibly TRBD1 for D (5 bases). This CDR3 comprises 16 residues. V lost 4 bases to trimming and J lost 3 bases, with 15 bases between them. Germline CDR1 is LGHNA and CDR2 is YNFKEQ. The CDR3 region has the DNA TGTGCCAGCAGCCCCCTCCGTGGGGCGGACACCGGGGAGCTGTTTTTT. It encodes CASSPLRGADTGELFF.

This clonotype was counted only a few times. V usage is TRBV10-3 and J usage is TRBJ2-7; TRBD2 agrees at 7 bases. Germline V lookup: CDR1 ENHRY, CDR2 SYGVKD. The CDR3 extends over 12 amino acids. The J segment lost 6 bases and the V segment lost 3 bases, leaving 2 bases of the junction unmatched. This CDR3 is CAISDRGVEQYF. As DNA, the CDR3 is TGTGCCATCAGTGACCGGGGGGTCGAGCAGTACTTC.

This clonotype was observed many times. The chain links TRBV7-2 to TRBJ2-2; 12 nucleotides align to TRBD2. The CDR3 has 17 residues. Germline CDR1 is SGHTA and CDR2 is FQGNSA. Unmatched junction bases numbered 1, after V lost 2 bases and J lost 0 bases. CDR3 in amino acids: CASSLLAGGPNTGELFF. In nucleotides, the CDR3 is TGTGCCAGCAGCTTACTAGCGGGGGGGCCGAACACCGGGGAGCTGTTTTTT.

This chain joins TRBV5-1 and TRBJ2-1; D may be TRBD1 or TRBD2 (5 bases each). The CDR3 length is 16 residues. The V end lost 0 bases, the J end lost 8 bases, and 18 bases lay between the germline ends. Per the germline V gene, CDR1 is SGHRS and CDR2 is YFSETQ. This CDR3 is CASSLGPGRIGDEQFF. CDR3 nucleotide sequence: TGCGCCAGCAGCTTGGGTCCAGGGAGAATAGGCGATGAGCAGTTCTTC.

The rearrangement joins TRBV29-1 to TRBJ2-5, with D perhaps matching TRBD2 (6 bases). Germline loops: CDR1 SQVTM, CDR2 ANQGSEA. There are 15 residues in the CDR3. With 1 base removed from V and 7 bases from J, the gap between germline ends came to 19 bases. Here the CDR3 reads CSVEVGGLKVGTQYF. The CDR3 region has the DNA TGCAGCGTTGAAGTCGGGGGACTGAAGGTTGGGACCCAGTACTTC.

V is TRBV7-9 and J is TRBJ2-1; D is unresolved. V was clipped by 5 bases and J by 6 bases, with 11 bases between them. Germline CDR1 and CDR2: SEHNR and FQNEAQ (reference sequence). The CDR3 has 13 residues. The CDR3: CASSPRSLNEQFF. The CDR3 coding sequence is TGTGCCAGCAGCCCAAGGTCGCTCAATGAGCAGTTCTTC.

There are a few counts of this clonotype. CDR3 nucleotides: TGTGCCACAGCAGGGAGAGGGGAAGATACGCAGTATTTT. Protein product: CATAGRGEDTQYF. The rearrangement uses TRBV6-6 and TRBJ2-3; D might be TRBD1 or TRBD2, each matching 5 bases. Germline V gene data show CDR1 as MNHNY and CDR2 as SVGAGI (reference sequence). Trimming shortened V by 10 bases and J by 5 bases, and 16 bases separated the two germline ends. The CDR3 covers 13 residues.

The genes are TRBV6-5 and TRBJ2-7; D possibly corresponds to TRBD2 (5 bases). V shed 4 bases and J shed 2 bases, with 9 bases lying between them. CDR1 is MNHEY, CDR2 SVGAGI, per germline. The CDR3 is 13 residues long. The DNA of the CDR3 is TGTGCCAGCAGTTCCGGGGAAGCCTACGAGCAGTACTTC. This translates into CASSSGEAYEQYF.

V and J are TRBV4-2 and TRBJ2-2, with 7 positions matching TRBD2. Germline V CDR1 and CDR2: LGHNA, YNFKEQ. This CDR3 is 17 amino acids long. After removal of 4 bases from V and 6 bases from J, the junction contained 14 bases not matched to a gene. The CDR3 sequence is CASSPAGVLTFAGELFF. The CDR3 DNA reads TGTGCCAGCAGCCCGGCGGGAGTTCTAACCTTCGCCGGGGAGCTGTTTTTT.

This clonotype came up a few times. The chain combines TRBV14 with TRBJ1-4; no clear D. This CDR3 is 13 amino acids long. V was clipped by 4 bases and J by 5 bases, with 8 bases between them. Germline CDR1 and CDR2: SGHDN and FVKESK. The CDR3 region is CASSRGVNEKLFF. The DNA for the CDR3 is TGTGCCAGCAGCCGCGGAGTGAATGAAAAACTGTTTTTT.

The chain uses TRBV2 and TRBJ2-7; D tentatively reads TRBD1 or TRBD2 (6 bases each). CDR1 is SNHLY, CDR2 FYNNEI, per germline. V lost 8 bases to trimming and J lost 0 bases, with 14 bases between them. CDR3 length equals 14 residues. CDR3 loop: CASEWGAFSYEQYF. In nucleotides, the CDR3 is TGTGCCAGCGAGTGGGGGGCTTTCTCCTACGAGCAGTACTTC.

A few counts support this clonotype. V is TRBV20-1 and J is TRBJ2-5, with TRBD1 as a possible D gene (6 bases). Germline CDR1 and CDR2: DFQATT and SNEGSKA (reference sequence). CDR3 length equals 12 residues. CDR3 region: CSALGGEWTQYF. The CDR3 DNA is TGCAGCGCACTAGGGGGTGAATGGACCCAGTACTTC.

V is TRBV20-1 and J is TRBJ2-7, with unresolved D. Per germline, CDR1 DFQATT and CDR2 SNEGSKA (reference sequence). V dropped 4 bases and J dropped 0 bases, with 16 bases sitting between them. The CDR3 spans 15 residues. CDR3 loop: CSATQAALNSYEQYF. The CDR3 bases are TGCAGTGCTACTCAAGCTGCGCTTAACTCCTACGAGCAGTACTTC.

The genes are TRBV7-9 and TRBJ1-1; D perhaps matches TRBD1 (6 bases). The CDR3 runs 13 residues. In germline, CDR1 is SEHNR, CDR2 FQNEAQ (reference sequence). With 4 bases removed from V and 4 bases from J, the gap between germline ends came to 10 bases. CDR3 sequence: CASSSQGITEAFF. The CDR3 DNA reads as TGTGCCAGCAGCTCACAGGGAATCACTGAAGCTTTCTTT. Full variable domain (remainder filled in from reference TRBV7-9 and TRBJ1-1): DTGVSQNPRHKITKRGQNVTFRCDPISEHNRLYWYRQTLGQGPEFLTYFQNEAQLEKSRLLSDRFSAERPKGSFSTLEIQRTEQGDSAMYLCASSSQGITEAFFGQGTRLTVV.

Only a few counts were recorded for this clonotype. The chain couples TRBV29-1 to TRBJ1-4, with a tentative D call TRBD1 (6 bases). The CDR3 has 14 amino acids. Germline CDR1 and CDR2: SQVTM and ANQGSEA. V was pared by 7 bases and J by 8 bases, with 20 bases between. As DNA, the CDR3 is TGCAGCGCAAGGGGGGCAGGGAGAAACGAAAAACTGTTTTTT. It yields the protein CSARGAGRNEKLFF.

This clonotype was detected a few times. The rearrangement uses TRBV5-1 and TRBJ2-1; D remains ambiguous. Deletions cut 0 bases from V and 5 bases from J, with 12 bases between. CDR1 and CDR2 from the germline V gene are SGHRS and YFSETQ. This CDR3 has 15 amino acids. Written as DNA, the CDR3 is TGCGCCAGCAGCTTGGTGACCCCAAGGGACAATGAGCAGTTCTTC. Translating gives CASSLVTPRDNEQFF.

The table lists this clonotype with a few counts. The chain recombines TRBV12-3 or TRBV12-4 with TRBJ2-3, with 12 nucleotides matching TRBD1. This CDR3 contains 15 residues. The V segment lost 5 bases and the J segment 2 bases; nucleotides outside the gene matches: 2. DNA for the CDR3: TGTGCCAGCAGTGCGGGACAGGGGGCCACAGATACGCAGTATTTT. Translating gives CASSAGQGATDTQYF.

This clonotype was counted ten times or more. The chain has TRBV3-1 and TRBJ2-7; 7 nucleotides agree with TRBD2. Trimming removed 3 bases from V and 5 bases from J; junction bases left unmatched: 7. Germline V CDR1 and CDR2: LGHDT, YNNKEL (reference sequence). CDR3 length: 14 residues. The CDR3 DNA sequence: TGTGCCAGCAGCCAGGTCGGGAGGAACCACGAGCAGTACTTC. Translated, it gives CASSQVGRNHEQYF.

V is TRBV28 and J is TRBJ2-3; D is unclear. The CDR3 totals 12 residues. Germline CDR1 reads MDHEN; CDR2 reads SYDVKM. V was cut by 6 bases and J by 2 bases, with 6 bases left in between. The CDR3 region has the DNA TGTGCCAGCAGACAGATCACAGATACGCAGTATTTT. This translates into CASRQITDTQYF.